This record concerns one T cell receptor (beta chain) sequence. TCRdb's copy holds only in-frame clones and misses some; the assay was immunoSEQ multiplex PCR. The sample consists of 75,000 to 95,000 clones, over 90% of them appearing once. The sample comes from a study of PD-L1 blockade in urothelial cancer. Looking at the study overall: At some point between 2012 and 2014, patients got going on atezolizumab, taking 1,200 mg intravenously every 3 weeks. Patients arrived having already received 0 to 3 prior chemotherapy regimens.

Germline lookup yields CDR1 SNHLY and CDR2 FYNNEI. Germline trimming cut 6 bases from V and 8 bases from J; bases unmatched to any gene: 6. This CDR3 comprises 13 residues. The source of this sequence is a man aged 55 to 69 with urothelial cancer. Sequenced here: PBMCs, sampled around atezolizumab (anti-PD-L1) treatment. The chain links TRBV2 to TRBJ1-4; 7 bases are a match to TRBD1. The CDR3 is CASRTGYGEKLFF. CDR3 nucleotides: TGTGCCAGCAGGACAGGGTACGGAGAAAAACTGTTTTTT.